A single sample is the source of the 16 T cell receptor beta chains below, sequenced in a study of identical twins. TCRdb redid the calling of the 5' RACE reads with MiXCR, one entry per CDR3 protein. This sample yields 310,000 or so distinct CDR3 sequences, of which 6.5% to 9.5% are seen a single time; approximately 2.1% belongs to the top ten. These same records also appear under a second study, on yellow fever vaccine responses in identical twins.

The sample comprised memory (CD45RO+) T cells sorted from blood. Source of these receptors: a woman aged 18-29 years in good health.

The chain has TRBV7-9 and TRBJ2-2, with a possible D match to TRBD1 (5 bases). The CDR3 sequence is 13 residues long. Germline V CDR1 and CDR2: SEHNR, FQNEAQ (reference sequence). Deletions cut 7 bases from V and 2 bases from J, with 8 bases between. The CDR3 loop is CASKGSNTGELFF. The CDR3 nucleotides are TGTGCCAGCAAGGGGTCTAACACCGGGGAGCTGTTTTTT.

This clonotype was picked up a small number of times. V is TRBV6-6 and J is TRBJ1-4; D is perhaps TRBD1 (5 bases). Trimming removed 5 bases from V and 5 bases from J, with 9 bases in between. CDR1 and CDR2 (germline): MNHNY, SVGAGI (reference sequence). CDR3 length equals 13 residues. In nucleotides, the CDR3 is TGTGCCAGCAGTGGGCAGGGAAATGAAAAACTGTTTTTT. Amino acids: CASSGQGNEKLFF.

This chain joins TRBV3-1 and TRBJ1-2, with D possibly being TRBD1 (6 bases). Germline V gene lookup returns CDR1 LGHDT and CDR2 YNNKEL (reference sequence). Trimming removed 4 bases from V and 4 bases from J, with 13 bases in between. CDR3 length: 14 amino acids. CDR3 protein: CASSRQVGGYGYTF. In DNA form, the CDR3 reads TGTGCCAGCAGCCGACAGGTGGGGGGCTATGGCTACACCTTC.

This clonotype showed up many times. The gene calls are TRBV4-2 and TRBJ2-1, with D possibly matching TRBD1 (5 bases). The CDR3 is 17 residues long. The V and J ends lost 0 bases and 9 bases respectively, with 21 bases between them. Germline V gene data show CDR1 as LGHNA and CDR2 as YNFKEQ. Here the CDR3 DNA reads TGTGCCAGCAGCCAAGATCCATCCCCTTACAAGGACACTGAGCAGTTCTTC. This translates into CASSQDPSPYKDTEQFF.

This clonotype was seen many times. The chain uses TRBV5-5 and TRBJ1-1; TRBD1 agrees at 8 bases. Looked up from germline, CDR1 is SGHKS and CDR2 is YYEKEE (reference sequence). This CDR3 is 16 amino acids long. V shed 3 bases, J shed 1 base, and the junction held 8 bases outside the gene matches. The CDR3 region is CASSYVTGVGNTEAFF. The CDR3 DNA reads as TGTGCCAGCAGCTACGTGACAGGGGTTGGGAACACTGAAGCTTTCTTT.

The rearrangement joins TRBV11-2 to TRBJ1-2, with unresolved D. The CDR3 has 12 amino acids. Germline CDR1 and CDR2: SGHAT and FQNNGV. Trimming removed 3 bases from V and 7 bases from J, with 9 bases in between. CDR3 nucleotide sequence: TGTGCCAGCAGCTTGGGTTTTAGTGGCTACACCTTC. Protein sequence: CASSLGFSGYTF.

This clonotype was counted ten times or more. This chain joins TRBV29-1 and TRBJ2-7; D perhaps matches TRBD2 (5 bases). The germline V gene encodes CDR1 SQVTM and CDR2 ANQGSEA. V shed 4 bases and J shed 0 bases, with 16 bases lying between them. This CDR3 is built from 15 residues. The CDR3 reads CSVAGGSLGSYEQYF. CDR3 sequence (DNA): TGCAGCGTTGCCGGAGGATCTTTGGGCTCCTACGAGCAGTACTTC.

V usage is TRBV10-1 and J usage is TRBJ2-3; 7 positions match TRBD2. V trimming: 3 bases; J trimming: 2 bases; junction bases outside the gene matches: 2. The CDR3 contains 14 residues. The V gene's germline CDR1 is WNHNN and CDR2 SYGVQD (reference sequence). In nucleotides, the CDR3 is TGCGCCAGCAGTGATAGCGGGCTCACAGATACGCAGTATTTT. Translation: CASSDSGLTDTQYF.

The chain uses TRBV5-1 and TRBJ2-5; 8 nucleotides align to TRBD2. Unmatched junction bases numbered 9, after V lost 6 bases and J lost 5 bases. Germline V gene sequence: CDR1 SGHRS, CDR2 YFSETQ. This CDR3 region has 14 residues. CDR3 region: CASTLRGAGETQYF. CDR3 DNA: TGCGCCAGCACCCTGCGGGGGGCCGGCGAGACCCAGTACTTC.

This clonotype has a handful of counts. The genes are TRBV15 and TRBJ2-7; D call uncertain. The CDR3 spans 14 residues. Germline loops: CDR1 LNHNV, CDR2 YYDKDF (reference sequence). Trimming removed 0 bases at V and 1 base at J, with 7 bases between. The CDR3 loop is CATSRDAGSYEQYV. DNA of the CDR3: TGTGCCACCAGCAGAGATGCAGGATCCTACGAGCAGTACGTC.

This clonotype was counted between two and nine times. J is TRBJ1-1 and V is TRBV2; D possibly corresponds to TRBD1 (6 bases). From germline, CDR1 is SNHLY and CDR2 FYNNEI. This CDR3 contains 14 residues. V was cut by 7 bases and J by 1 base, with 13 bases left in between. The CDR3 reads CASKQGLGNTEAFF. CDR3 coding DNA: TGTGCCAGCAAACAGGGCCTGGGGAACACTGAAGCTTTCTTT.

This clonotype was detected only a few times. The rearrangement uses TRBV4-1 and TRBJ2-7, with a possible D match to TRBD2 (6 bases). The CDR3 loop spans 13 amino acids. V lost 2 bases and J 7 bases, leaving 12 bases between the germline ends. CDR1 is MGHRA, CDR2 YSYEKL, per germline. The DNA for the CDR3 is TGCGCCAGCAGCCAACTACTCGCGGGGGAGCAGTACGTC. This codes for CASSQLLAGEQYV.

This clonotype was seen more than once but under ten times. This rearrangement joins TRBV7-9 to TRBJ2-7, with a weak D call TRBD2 (6 bases). V dropped 5 bases and J dropped 1 base, with 12 bases sitting between them. Germline lookup yields CDR1 SEHNR and CDR2 FQNEAQ (reference sequence). This CDR3 is 14 amino acids long. In DNA, the CDR3 is TGTGCCAGCAGCGACTCCGGGACTTCCTACGAGCAGTACTTC. This translates into CASSDSGTSYEQYF.

This clonotype was observed at least ten times. V usage is TRBV7-9 and J usage is TRBJ1-1; D remains ambiguous. The CDR3 sequence is 11 residues long. The germline V gene encodes CDR1 SEHNR and CDR2 FQNEAQ (reference sequence). Trimming removed 5 bases from V and 7 bases from J, with 8 bases in between. In DNA form, the CDR3 reads TGTGCCAGCAGCGACGCCGGTGAAGCTTTCTTT. Protein: CASSDAGEAFF.

This clonotype was seen a few times. The chain combines TRBV5-1 with TRBJ2-3; D gene ambiguous. The CDR3 totals 17 residues. Germline V lookup: CDR1 SGHRS, CDR2 YFSETQ. The V and J ends lost 4 bases and 5 bases respectively, with 23 bases between them. The CDR3 nucleotides read TGCGCCAGCAGCCTCTCTGTGGGCTCAGGTTCCGGAGATACGCAGTATTTT. Translating it yields CASSLSVGSGSGDTQYF.

The chain employs TRBV14 and TRBJ2-1, with no clear D. V lost 2 bases and J lost 4, with 9 bases in between. The CDR3 is 14 residues long. Germline lookup yields CDR1 SGHDN and CDR2 FVKESK. The CDR3, as DNA: TGTGCCAGCAGCCAATGGACGGGTTACAATGAGCAGTTCTTC. Protein sequence: CASSQWTGYNEQFF.